This TCR beta chain came from a study of blood T cell repertoires in COVID-19. Study overall: Samples representing acute and convalescent COVID-19 were sourced from the United States, Italy and Spain. In each case, the material was cDNA or gDNA derived from T cells, B-cell-depleted T cells, or PBMCs.

In the source study's methods: Reference gene primers were amplified, and this amplification served to estimate nucleated cell counts. Here immunoSEQ multiplex PCR was the method, and the copy in TCRdb shows in-frame clones only, minus some. Clonal size and the V and J genes are those of that table, whereas D and trimming came from the DNA. The sample includes hundreds of thousands of clones, about 88% of them seen just once. Everyone who took part was about 18 to 90 years old, and they came from over 20 US areas. This clone was observed once. Sequencing was performed on PBMCs or T cells enriched from blood (not recorded which). The source is a young woman who had been exposed to COVID-19.

The CDR3 region is CASSLYRGNEQYF. CDR3 sequence (DNA): TGTGCCAGCAGCTTATATCGGGGAAACGAGCAGTACTTC. V usage is TRBV7-2 and J usage is TRBJ2-7; D perhaps matches TRBD2 (5 bases). The length of the CDR3 is 13 residues. Trimming cost V 2 bases and J 5 bases, with 10 bases left between them. Germline V gene data show CDR1 as SGHTA and CDR2 as FQGNSA.